These T cell receptor beta chains were read from a single sample in a study of T cells in Graves' hyperthyroidism and ophthalmopathy. TCRdb redid the calling of the multiplex PCR reads with MiXCR, one entry per CDR3 protein. The sample yields a few hundred thousand distinct CDR3 sequences, more than 15% seen once. Sequenced material: blood. These receptors came from a woman in her thirties with Graves' hyperthyroidism. The CDR3 runs from the conserved cysteine through the conserved F or W. The D gene is left open where the match is weak. Clone size is stated in some rows and not others, as once, few, many or a class when expanded.

D	V	length	J	size	DNA	CDR3
-	TRBV6-2/TRBV6-3	14	TRBJ1-5	-	TGTGCCAGCAGTTACGGATGGGGCAATCAGCCCCAGCATTTT	CASSYGWGNQPQHF
TRBD2	TRBV4-1	13	TRBJ2-1	-	TGCGCCAGCAGCCAGGGACTAGCGGGACGGCCGTTCTTC	CASSQGLAGRPFF
TRBD1	TRBV6-1	15	TRBJ2-3	many	TGTGCCAGCAGCCCGGGACAGGGTATCATCGATACGCAGTATTTT	CASSPGQGIIDTQYF
TRBD2	TRBV5-6	15	TRBJ2-1	-	TGTGCCAGCATCGGGACTAGCGTCTCCTACAATGAGCAGTTCTTC	CASIGTSVSYNEQFF
-	TRBV9	17	TRBJ2-1	-	TGTGCCAGCAGCGTAGGTCCCTTAGCTCCAGGCTACAATGAGCAGTTCTTC	CASSVGPLAPGYNEQFF
TRBD2	TRBV4-3	17	TRBJ2-2	-	TGCGCCAGCAGCCCGGGACTAGCGGGAGGGCGAGCCGGGGAGCTGTTTTTT	CASSPGLAGGRAGELFF
TRBD2	TRBV3-1	15	TRBJ2-1	-	TGTGCCAGCAGCCAAGGGGGACTAGCGGGAGCGGAGCAGTTCTTC	CASSQGGLAGAEQFF
TRBD2	TRBV5-1	15	TRBJ2-7	many	TGCGCCAGCAGCCCGGTAGCGGGAGCGGCCTACGAGCAGTACTTC	CASSPVAGAAYEQYF
-	TRBV11-1	13	TRBJ2-4	-	TGTGCCAGCGGGGTTTTCGCCAAAAACATTCAGTACTTC	CASGVFAKNIQYF
-	TRBV2	14	TRBJ2-7	-	TGTGCCAGCAGTCCCCAGGGGACCCTCCGGGAGCAGTACTTC	CASSPQGTLREQYF
TRBD2	TRBV5-1	15	TRBJ2-1	-	TGCGCCAGCAGCTCACTAGCGGGGTTCCGCAATGAGCAGTTCTTC	CASSSLAGFRNEQFF
-	TRBV27	16	TRBJ1-6	few	TGTGCCAGCAGTGTGACCGTCGCCCCCCGGAATTCACCCCTCCACTTT	CASSVTVAPRNSPLHF
-	TRBV28	16	TRBJ2-3	many	TGTGCCAGCAGTTCATACAGATCCCCTAGCACAGATACGCAGTATTTT	CASSSYRSPSTDTQYF
TRBD1	TRBV27	15	TRBJ1-5	many	TGTGCCAGCAGCCCGACAGGGATGGATCTTCAGCCCCAGCATTTT	CASSPTGMDLQPQHF
-	TRBV19	17	TRBJ2-2	-	TGTGCCAGTAGCAACCGTGTAGACAGTCAATACACCGGGGAGCTGTTTTTT	CASSNRVDSQYTGELFF
-	TRBV7-3	14	TRBJ2-4	many	TGTGCCAGCAGCGAGCTAGGGTCCGGAAACATTCAGTACTTC	CASSELGSGNIQYF
TRBD2	TRBV12-3/TRBV12-4	14	TRBJ2-2	few	TGTGCCAGCAGTTTAGATGCGGGGGGCGGGGAGCTGTTTTTT	CASSLDAGGGELFF
-	TRBV5-1	15	TRBJ1-5	many	TGCGCCAGCAGCTTGGCGGGATACCGCAATCAGCCCCAGCATTTT	CASSLAGYRNQPQHF
-	TRBV7-3	13	TRBJ2-5	many	TGTGCCAGCAGCCCCCACCCGGGAGAGACCCAGTACTTC	CASSPHPGETQYF
-	TRBV7-3	16	TRBJ2-1	many	TGTGCCAGCAGCCACACATCGGGGAGCTCCTACAATGAGCAGTTCTTC	CASSHTSGSSYNEQFF
TRBD2	TRBV3-1	17	TRBJ2-2	-	TGTGCCAGCAGCCAGGGGACTAGCGGATGGACCACCGGGGAGCTGTTTTTT	CASSQGTSGWTTGELFF
-	TRBV18	16	TRBJ2-7	-	TGTGCCAGCTCACCACCCAGCGGGCCGATCTCCTACGAGCAGTACTTC	CASSPPSGPISYEQYF
-	TRBV20-1	14	TRBJ2-7	-	TGCAGTGCTAGAACGGGAGAAGGGGCCTACGAGCAGTACTTC	CSARTGEGAYEQYF
-	TRBV4-1	13	TRBJ2-7	-	TGCGCCAGCAGCCAAGAGACTCGAGACGAGCAGTACTTC	CASSQETRDEQYF
-	TRBV30	13	TRBJ1-1	many	TGTGCCTGGGCCGGACAGACAGACACTGAAGCTTTCTTT	CAWAGQTDTEAFF
-	TRBV10-3	14	TRBJ2-3	-	TGTGCCATCAGTGCGTCCGGGGGTTCAGATACGCAGTATTTT	CAISASGGSDTQYF
-	TRBV20-1	10	TRBJ2-7	many	TGCAGTGCCAGTCTCTACGAGCAGTACTTC	CSASLYEQYF
-	TRBV7-9	16	TRBJ2-6	-	TGTGCCAGCAGCTCGTCCTTCGGGGTTGGGGCCAACGTCCTGACTTTC	CASSSSFGVGANVLTF
TRBD2	TRBV28	15	TRBJ2-7	many	TGTGCCAGCAGATCAACTAGCGGGAGTTACCACGAGCAGTACTTC	CASRSTSGSYHEQYF
-	TRBV5-6	16	TRBJ2-3	few	TGTGCCAGCAGCTTGCTGCCAGGGGTTGAGACAGATACGCAGTATTTT	CASSLLPGVETDTQYF
TRBD1	TRBV12-3/TRBV12-4	14	TRBJ2-5	few	TGTGCCAGCCGACAGGGGTCGGCCAAAGAGACCCAGTACTTC	CASRQGSAKETQYF
-	TRBV6-1	15	TRBJ2-2	-	TGTGCCAGCCGGGCCGGGGCAGGGGGGACCGGGGAGCTGTTTTTT	CASRAGAGGTGELFF
TRBD2	TRBV7-2	16	TRBJ2-5	many	TGTGCCAGCAGCAACAACCAGCGGGGCACCCAAGAGACCCAGTACTTC	CASSNNQRGTQETQYF
-	TRBV25-1	15	TRBJ2-1	few	TGTGCCAGCAGTGAATCTCGGGGTAATAGTTTCGAACAGTTCTTC	CASSESRGNSFEQFF
-	TRBV7-9	14	TRBJ2-1	many	TGTGCCAGCAGCTTAGCGGGAGAATGGAATGAGCAGTTCTTC	CASSLAGEWNEQFF
-	TRBV5-6	16	TRBJ2-4	-	TGTGCCAGCAGCTTGGGCACGACACTAGCCAAAAACATTCAGTACTTC	CASSLGTTLAKNIQYF
TRBD2	TRBV28	19	TRBJ2-3	-	TGTGCCAGCAGCTTAGACCCCGACCGAGCGGGAGATGGAACAGATACGCAGTATTTT	CASSLDPDRAGDGTDTQYF
-	TRBV5-1	13	TRBJ2-1	-	TGCGCCAGCAGCCCGCAGGGTAGGGGTGAGCAGTTCTTC	CASSPQGRGEQFF
TRBD1	TRBV12-3/TRBV12-4	17	TRBJ1-1	many	TGTGCCAGCAGTTTACGGACAGGGACAACCCCGAACACTGAAGCTTTCTTT	CASSLRTGTTPNTEAFF
TRBD2	TRBV12-3/TRBV12-4	17	TRBJ2-1	many	TGTGCCAGCAGTTTAGGATTTGGGACTAGCGAGGAATATGAGCAGTTCTTC	CASSLGFGTSEEYEQFF
TRBD1	TRBV28	14	TRBJ2-5	many	TGTGCCAGCAGTGTGGGGACAGACCAAGAGACCCAGTACTTC	CASSVGTDQETQYF
-	TRBV20-1	11	TRBJ2-7	many	TGCAGTGCTGCGGGTTTCGACGAGCAGTACTTC	CSAAGFDEQYF
TRBD1	TRBV3-1	15	TRBJ2-7	many	TGTGCCAGCAGCCTAGAACAGGGGAGAGGTCTCGAGCAGTACTTC	CASSLEQGRGLEQYF
-	TRBV4-1	11	TRBJ2-1	few	TGCGCCAGCAGCCAAGAGGCCCAGCAGTTCTTC	CASSQEAQQFF
-	TRBV27	14	TRBJ1-5	many	TGTGCCAGCGGCAGGGGAGGACTCAATCAGCCCCAGCATTTT	CASGRGGLNQPQHF
-	TRBV19	13	TRBJ1-2	-	TGTGCCAGTAGTATAGTCCTGGCATATGGCTACACCTTC	CASSIVLAYGYTF
-	TRBV29-1	14	TRBJ2-3	-	TGCAGCGTCCGTGATTGGGGGAGTCCAGATACGCAGTATTTT	CSVRDWGSPDTQYF
-	TRBV12-3/TRBV12-4	15	TRBJ1-1	few	TGTGCCAGCAGTTTACCGGATCGGGGGGTCACTGAAGCTTTCTTT	CASSLPDRGVTEAFF
TRBD1	TRBV24-1	14	TRBJ2-1	-	TGTGCCACCAGTGATTCACAGGGGAATGATGAGCAGTTCTTC	CATSDSQGNDEQFF
-	TRBV9	17	TRBJ2-3	many	TGTGCCAGCAGCGTAGGGCGTTCGGCGGGATACACAGATACGCAGTATTTT	CASSVGRSAGYTDTQYF
TRBD2	TRBV11-2	20	TRBJ2-2	-	TGTGCCAGCAGCCTCCTTTTTATCCCAAGCCTAGCGGGAGACACCGGGGAGCTGTTTTTT	CASSLLFIPSLAGDTGELFF
-	TRBV20-1	14	TRBJ2-3	-	TGCAGTGCAGAAATGCCCAGGGGCACAGATACGCAGTATTTT	CSAEMPRGTDTQYF
-	TRBV5-1	15	TRBJ2-3	many	TGCGCCAGCAGTCCCCTCCCAGGGTTCGGAGATACGCAGTATTTT	CASSPLPGFGDTQYF
-	TRBV3-1	16	TRBJ1-4	many	TGTGCCAGCAGCCGCCTCCGGGGAGCAACTAATGAAAAACTGTTTTTT	CASSRLRGATNEKLFF
TRBD1	TRBV4-3	15	TRBJ2-7	many	TGCGCCAGCAGCCAGGGGACAGGGACATCCTACGAGCAGTACTTC	CASSQGTGTSYEQYF
-	TRBV19	14	TRBJ2-1	few	TGTGCCAGTAGTAGGGAATACTCCTACAATGAGCAGTCCTTC	CASSREYSYNEQSF
TRBD1	TRBV30	15	TRBJ2-7	-	TGTGCCTGGAGTGTTCCACAGGGGGCCCACTACGAGCAGTACTTC	CAWSVPQGAHYEQYF
-	TRBV7-9	14	TRBJ2-7	many	TGTGCCAGCAGCTTAGCGCCGAGGGCCTACGAGCAGTACTTC	CASSLAPRAYEQYF